These 23 T cell receptor beta chains were sequenced from one sample in a study of blood T cells in healthy people across ages. PCR was performed a second time for roughly 7 to 11 cycles using a sample-barcoded 5' primer and a J-beta primer mix. TCRdb reprocessed the 5' RACE reads via MiXCR and lists one record per CDR3 protein. This sample has about 1,600,000 distinct CDR3 sequences, with around two fifths found just once. The material sequenced was blood. The receptors shown here come from a woman younger than 35 in good health.

The chain links TRBV7-9 to TRBJ2-1, with a weak D call TRBD1 (5 bases). The CDR3 is 12 residues long. The V gene lost 8 bases and the J gene lost 1 base, with 6 bases spanning the gap. Germline lookup yields CDR1 SEHNR and CDR2 FQNEAQ (reference sequence). The CDR3 is CASHRSYNEQFF. In DNA, the CDR3 is TGTGCCAGCCACAGGTCCTACAATGAGCAGTTCTTC. The full variable domain, completed using reference TRBV7-9 and TRBJ2-1, is DTGVSQNPRHKITKRGQNVTFRCDPISEHNRLYWYRQTLGQGPEFLTYFQNEAQLEKSRLLSDRFSAERPKGSFSTLEIQRTEQGDSAMYLCASHRSYNEQFFGPGTRLTVL.

The J gene is TRBJ1-1, the V gene TRBV5-1; D gene ambiguous. This CDR3 contains 14 residues. Germline CDR1 is SGHRS and CDR2 is YFSETQ. V lost 2 bases and J lost 2, with 10 bases in between. The CDR3 protein is CASSFGSDNTEAFF. The CDR3 DNA follows: TGCGCCAGCAGCTTTGGCAGCGACAACACTGAAGCTTTCTTT.

This clonotype has only a few counts. The J gene is TRBJ1-6, the V gene TRBV14, with D hard to call. V lost 3 bases to trimming and J lost 3 bases, with 9 bases between them. The CDR3 covers 15 residues. Germline lookup yields CDR1 SGHDN and CDR2 FVKESK. In DNA, the CDR3 is TGTGCCAGCAGCCACCAACGAGACTATAATTCACCCCTCCACTTT. Translated, it gives CASSHQRDYNSPLHF.

CDR3 nucleotide sequence: TGCAGTGCCGAGGGGGCTGGAAACACCATATATTTT. This gives the protein CSAEGAGNTIYF. The chain couples TRBV20-1 to TRBJ1-3; a possible D gene is TRBD1 (6 bases). The germline CDR1 and CDR2 sequences are DFQATT and SNEGSKA (reference sequence). The CDR3 is 12 amino acids. V lost 6 bases and J 2 bases, leaving 8 bases between the germline ends.

This clonotype was counted many times. V usage is TRBV28 and J usage is TRBJ2-3, with TRBD2 matching over 10 bases. Germline values: CDR1 MDHEN, CDR2 SYDVKM. Losses at the gene ends were 3 bases for V and 8 bases for J; bases not matched to a gene: 8. This CDR3 comprises 15 residues. The CDR3 bases are TGTGCCAGCAGTTTGGGTGCGAGCGGGGGGGGTACGCAGTATTTT. This codes for CASSLGASGGGTQYF.

On this clonotype: An end of the junction does not agree with germline; a read error may underlie this. The gene calls are TRBV5-1 and TRBJ2-1; perhaps TRBD1 as D (5 bases). This CDR3 has 15 residues. The V gene's germline CDR1 is SGHRS and CDR2 YFSETQ. The DNA for the CDR3 is TGCGCCAACAGCTTCTCCCTCAGGGATAGGAGTGAGCAGTTCTTC. This encodes CANSFSLRDRSEQFF.

The V and J genes are TRBV7-2 and TRBJ2-3, with 8 bases matching TRBD2. Trimming cost V 2 bases and J 4 bases; bases outside gene matches: 8. This CDR3 is 16 amino acids long. CDR1 is SGHTA and CDR2 is FQGNSA in the germline V gene. The CDR3 DNA sequence: TGTGCCAGCAGCTTACCTAGCGGGCTAGGGGCAGATACGCAGTATTTT. It specifies CASSLPSGLGADTQYF.

This clonotype was recorded a few times. The rearrangement uses TRBV6-1 and TRBJ2-3; maybe TRBD2 (6 bases). The germline V gene has CDR1 MNHNS and CDR2 SASEGT. This CDR3 spans 15 amino acids. V was pared by 4 bases and J by 3 bases, with 14 bases between. The CDR3 is CASSVAGRLTDTQYF. In DNA, the CDR3 is TGTGCCAGCAGTGTGGCGGGAAGACTTACAGATACGCAGTATTTT.

The CDR3 DNA follows: TGCAGTGCTAGAGAAGGGTCGGAGACCCAGTACTTC. This codes for CSAREGSETQYF. This chain links TRBV20-1 with TRBJ2-5; no clear D gene. This CDR3 is 12 amino acids long. CDR1 is DFQATT and CDR2 is SNEGSKA in the germline V gene (reference sequence). Trimming removed 0 bases from V and 5 bases from J, with 7 bases in between.

V gene TRBV12-3 or TRBV12-4 combines with J gene TRBJ1-2; D possibly corresponds to TRBD1 (6 bases). The CDR3 has 13 amino acids. Trimming left V 6 bases short and J 2 bases short, with 10 bases between. CDR3 region: CASRDSGNYGYTF. The CDR3 coding sequence is TGTGCCAGCAGGGACAGCGGAAACTATGGCTACACCTTC.

This rearrangement joins TRBV10-3 to TRBJ1-2; D is unclear. Germline V gene sequence: CDR1 ENHRY, CDR2 SYGVKD. The V and J ends lost 0 bases and 13 bases respectively, with 12 bases between them. The CDR3 is 12 amino acids. For the CDR3, the DNA is TGTGCCATCAGTGAGTCAGGCGGACCTATCACCTTC. Translation gives CAISESGGPITF.

CDR3 sequence reads: CASSLGFGGLQPQHF. For the CDR3, the DNA is TGCGCCAGCAGCTTGGGCTTCGGGGGGCTGCAGCCCCAGCATTTT. The rearrangement joins TRBV5-1 to TRBJ1-5; a possible D gene is TRBD1 (6 bases). The germline V gene encodes CDR1 SGHRS and CDR2 YFSETQ. The CDR3 runs 15 residues. V lost 0 bases and J lost 7, with 14 bases in between.

The rearrangement joins TRBV20-1 to TRBJ1-2; D is unclear. From germline, CDR1 is DFQATT and CDR2 SNEGSKA (reference sequence). The V and J ends lost 4 bases and 5 bases respectively, with 35 bases between them. The CDR3 has 20 residues. The DNA of the CDR3 is TGCAGTGCTACCCTGACAAACTCGGGAGGTTTTGACACCAACGGGTATGGCTACACCTTC. This sequence encodes CSATLTNSGGFDTNGYGYTF.

The V call is TRBV9, the J call TRBJ1-3; D uncertain. CDR1 is SGDLS and CDR2 is YYNGEE in the germline V gene. This CDR3 is 11 amino acids long. With 2 bases removed from V and 7 bases from J, the gap between germline ends came to 4 bases. Here the CDR3 DNA reads TGTGCCAGCAGCGTTTCGAACACCATATATTTT. This translates into CASSVSNTIYF.

The chain carries TRBV20-1 and TRBJ2-3; 10 nucleotides agree with TRBD2. This CDR3 region has 14 residues. Germline CDR1 reads DFQATT; CDR2 reads SNEGSKA (reference sequence). Trimming removed 6 bases from V and 5 bases from J; junction bases left unmatched: 8. CDR3 sequence reads: CSAIGPSGGDTQYF. For the CDR3, the DNA is TGCAGTGCCATCGGGCCTAGCGGGGGAGATACGCAGTATTTT.

This clonotype was counted between two and nine times. The V call is TRBV28, the J call TRBJ2-3, with 7 bases lining up with TRBD2. The germline CDR1 and CDR2 sequences are MDHEN and SYDVKM. Trimming removed 8 bases from V and 3 bases from J; junction bases left unmatched: 8. The CDR3 spans 14 residues. The CDR3 nucleotides read TGTGCCAGCGAAGATGGGGGGGGGACAGATACGCAGTATTTT. Translation gives CASEDGGGTDTQYF.

The chain combines TRBV20-1 with TRBJ2-7; the D is unclear. V was clipped by 1 base and J by 2 bases, with 24 bases between them. There are 18 residues in the CDR3. Germline V gene lookup returns CDR1 DFQATT and CDR2 SNEGSKA (reference sequence). CDR3: CSARGPLSLGFNPYEQYF. CDR3 in DNA: TGCAGTGCTAGAGGGCCCCTCTCTTTGGGGTTTAATCCCTACGAGCAGTACTTC.

In nucleotides, the CDR3 is TGTGCCACCAGCAGAGAAGCGGGGGGGCCCTACAATGAGCAGTTCTTC. Protein: CATSREAGGPYNEQFF. This chain uses TRBV15 with TRBJ2-1, with 10 bases matching TRBD2. Per germline, CDR1 LNHNV and CDR2 YYDKDF (reference sequence). The CDR3 is 16 amino acids. Trimming cost V 0 bases and J 2 bases; bases outside gene matches: 1.

J is TRBJ2-1 and V is TRBV20-1; 7 nucleotides agree with TRBD2. Per germline, CDR1 DFQATT and CDR2 SNEGSKA (reference sequence). This CDR3 comprises 15 residues. J lost 2 bases, V lost 1 base, and 5 bases had no gene match. The chain's CDR3 is CSARASGNPYNEQFF. The CDR3 nucleotides are TGCAGTGCTAGAGCTAGCGGTAATCCCTACAATGAGCAGTTCTTC.

The V and J genes are TRBV4-2 and TRBJ2-1, with unresolved D. In germline, CDR1 is LGHNA, CDR2 YNFKEQ. The CDR3 covers 16 residues. The V gene lost 0 bases and the J gene lost 0 bases, with 9 bases spanning the gap. In nucleotides, the CDR3 is TGTGCCAGCAGCCAAGACGCTTCTAGCTCCTACAATGAGCAGTTCTTC. The encoded protein is CASSQDASSSYNEQFF.

The sample holds many counts of this clonotype. The rearrangement uses TRBV12-3 or TRBV12-4 and TRBJ2-7; D possibly corresponds to TRBD1 (5 bases). With 2 bases removed from V and 6 bases from J, the gap between germline ends came to 8 bases. The CDR3 covers 12 residues. CDR3 bases: TGTGCCAGCAGTTTACAGGGATCCGAGCAGTACTTC. Translated: CASSLQGSEQYF.

The chain uses TRBV7-9 and TRBJ2-7, with unresolved D. The CDR3 has 12 amino acids. In germline, CDR1 is SEHNR, CDR2 FQNEAQ (reference sequence). V lost 5 bases, J lost 7 bases, and 12 bases lay in between. The CDR3 spells CASSPVSREQYF. The CDR3 DNA sequence: TGTGCCAGCAGCCCCGTATCCCGGGAGCAGTACTTC.

The chain recombines TRBV4-1 with TRBJ1-1; 7 positions agree with TRBD1. CDR3 length equals 15 residues. Germline CDR1 is MGHRA and CDR2 is YSYEKL. Losses at the gene ends were 1 base for V and 7 bases for J; bases not matched to a gene: 9. The CDR3 coding sequence is TGCGCCAGCAGCCAAGGAGATATGGGGACAGTTGAAGCTTTCTTT. Its protein product is CASSQGDMGTVEAFF.